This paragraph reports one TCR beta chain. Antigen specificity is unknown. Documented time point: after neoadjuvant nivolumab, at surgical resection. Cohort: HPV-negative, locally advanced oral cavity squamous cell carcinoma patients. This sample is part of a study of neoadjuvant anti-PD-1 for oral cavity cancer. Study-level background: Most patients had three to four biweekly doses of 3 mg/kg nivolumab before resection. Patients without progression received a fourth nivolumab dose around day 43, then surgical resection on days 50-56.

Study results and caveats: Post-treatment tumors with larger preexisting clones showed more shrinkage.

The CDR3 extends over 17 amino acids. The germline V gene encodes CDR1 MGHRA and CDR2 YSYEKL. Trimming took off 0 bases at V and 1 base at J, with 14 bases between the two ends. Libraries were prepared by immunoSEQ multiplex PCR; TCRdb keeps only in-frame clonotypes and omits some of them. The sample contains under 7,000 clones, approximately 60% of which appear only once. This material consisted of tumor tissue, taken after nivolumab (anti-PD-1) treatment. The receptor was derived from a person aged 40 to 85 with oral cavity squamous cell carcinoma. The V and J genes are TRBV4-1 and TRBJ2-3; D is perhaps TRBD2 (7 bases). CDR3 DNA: TGCGCCAGCAGCCAAGATAAGGGGGGGTACGGCACAGATACGCAGTATTTT. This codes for CASSQDKGGYGTDTQYF.